A single sample is the source of the 11 T cell receptor beta chains below, sequenced in a study of blood T cell repertoires in COVID-19. Assay: immunoSEQ multiplex PCR; the TCRdb copy retains only in-frame clones and omits some. This sample has under 200,000 clones, with 87% found just once. The sequencing sample was made of peripheral blood. These receptors all come from a man aged 60-69 years with active or convalescent COVID-19.

This chain's CDR3 is CASSLKGYTEAFF. In DNA, the CDR3 is TGTGCCAGCAGTTTAAAGGGGTACACTGAAGCTTTCTTT. The J gene is TRBJ1-1, the V gene TRBV28, with a tentative D call TRBD1 (5 bases). The germline V gene encodes CDR1 MDHEN and CDR2 SYDVKM. V lost 2 bases to trimming and J lost 3 bases, with 7 bases between them. This CDR3 comprises 13 residues.

This rearrangement joins TRBV7-9 to TRBJ2-1; TRBD1 matches 7 bases. CDR3 size: 12 residues. The germline gives CDR1 SEHNR, CDR2 FQNEAQ (reference sequence). V gave up 2 bases and J gave up 9 bases; unmatched junction bases: 1. CDR3 coding DNA: TGTGCCAGCAGCTTAACAGGGGTTGAGCAGTTCTTC. This codes for CASSLTGVEQFF.

The J gene is TRBJ1-2, the V gene TRBV30; maybe TRBD1 (6 bases). In germline, CDR1 is GTSNPN, CDR2 SVGIG (reference sequence). CDR3 length: 13 amino acids. V was clipped by 2 bases and J by 6 bases, with 13 bases between them. CDR3 in amino acids: CAWSLQGRNGYTF. The CDR3 nucleotides read TGTGCCTGGAGTCTCCAGGGGCGCAATGGCTACACCTTC. The entire variable domain, with the rest obtained from reference TRBV30 and TRBJ1-2, is as follows: SQTIHQWPATLVQPVGSPLSLECTVEGTSNPNLYWYRQAAGRGLQLLFYSVGIGQISSEVPQNLSASRPQDRQFILSSKKLLLSDSGFYLCAWSLQGRNGYTFGSGTRLTVV.

This clone came up once. V usage is TRBV19 and J usage is TRBJ1-5; 7 bases are shared with TRBD1. J gave up 7 bases and V 3 bases, and 6 bases lay outside the gene matches. The CDR3 length is 14 residues. The germline CDR1 and CDR2 sequences are LNHDA and SQIVND (reference sequence). The CDR3 DNA sequence: TGTGCCAGTAGTATGACAGGGAGCGCGCAGCCCCAGCATTTT. This translates into CASSMTGSAQPQHF.

The J gene is TRBJ1-2, the V gene TRBV6-5; TRBD1 matches 7 bases. J lost 6 bases, V lost 6 bases, and 7 bases had no gene match. This CDR3 contains 13 residues. CDR1 is MNHEY and CDR2 is SVGAGI in the germline V gene. CDR3 sequence: CASSLTGSHGYTF. Written as DNA, the CDR3 is TGTGCCAGCAGCCTGACAGGGTCCCATGGCTACACCTTC.

Turning to this clone: Lacking the conserved final phenylalanine or tryptophan, this CDR3 likely reflects a read error. Because the CDR3's place on the DNA is in doubt, the DNA is left out and the CDR3 is given as listed by TCRdb. The chain links TRBV5-6 to TRBJ2-7; the D call in the table, TRBD1, was not verified against the DNA. Inclusive of both ends, the CDR3 amounts to 12 amino acids. Germline V lookup: CDR1 SGHDT, CDR2 YYEEEE. CDR3 residues: CASSWGQSGAAL.

The genes are TRBV4-1 and TRBJ2-7; the D is unclear. The ends were cut back, 1 base at V and 6 bases at J, with 10 bases in the middle. The CDR3 spans 13 residues. Germline lookup yields CDR1 MGHRA and CDR2 YSYEKL. The CDR3 loop reads CASSQGSSSEQYF. The DNA for the CDR3 is TGCGCCAGCAGCCAAGGTTCCAGTTCCGAGCAGTACTTC.

This chain joins TRBV7-2 and TRBJ2-2; D unresolved. The CDR3 covers 15 residues. CDR1 is SGHTA and CDR2 is FQGNSA in the germline V gene. The V gene lost 4 bases and the J gene lost 1 base, with 10 bases spanning the gap. The CDR3 protein is CASSSYSGNTGELFF. DNA of the CDR3: TGTGCCAGCAGCTCCTATTCGGGGAACACCGGGGAGCTGTTTTTT.

The sample holds one count of this clone. J is TRBJ2-5 and V is TRBV19, with 10 bases lining up with TRBD2. Per the germline V gene, CDR1 is LNHDA and CDR2 is SQIVND (reference sequence). J gave up 1 base and V 5 bases, and 4 bases lay outside the gene matches. This CDR3 region has 15 residues. DNA of the CDR3: TGTGCCAGTAGTCCCCGGACTAGCGGCCAAGAGACCCAGTACTTC. Encoded protein: CASSPRTSGQETQYF.

The rearrangement uses TRBV5-1 and TRBJ1-6; no clear D. V lost 0 bases and J 10 bases, leaving 8 bases between the germline ends. Germline V lookup: CDR1 SGHRS, CDR2 YFSETQ. This CDR3 region has 13 residues. The CDR3 DNA follows: TGCGCCAGCAGCTTGGGAGAAAAATCACCCCTCCACTTT. Translation gives CASSLGEKSPLHF.

The chain couples TRBV7-9 to TRBJ1-2; 7 nucleotides agree with TRBD1. After removal of 5 bases from V and 6 bases from J, the junction contained 9 bases not matched to a gene. The CDR3 has 14 residues. Germline-derived CDR1 and CDR2 are SEHNR and FQNEAQ (reference sequence). The CDR3 reads CASSLQTGQDGYTF. The CDR3 DNA follows: TGTGCCAGCAGCCTGCAGACAGGGCAGGATGGCTACACCTTC.